This T cell receptor beta chain was recovered during a study of T cell changes during pregnancy in multiple sclerosis. TCRdb's copy holds only in-frame clones and misses some; the assay was immunoSEQ multiplex PCR. The sample holds 30,000 to 35,000 clones; 70% to 90% are singletons and the top ten take roughly 4%. CDR1 is SGHRS and CDR2 is YFSETQ in the germline V gene. V was pared by 0 bases and J by 1 base, with 5 bases between. The CDR3 has 13 amino acids. Here the sequenced sample was CD8+ T cells from peripheral blood mononuclear cells, taken in the third trimester of pregnancy. The clonotype comes from a female donor with multiple sclerosis, enrolled in a pregnancy study. The rearrangement links TRBV5-1 to TRBJ2-7; D gene uncertain. Here the CDR3 reads CASSLGASYEQYF. In DNA, the CDR3 is TGCGCCAGCAGCTTGGGGGCATCCTACGAGCAGTACTTC.